The 11 T cell receptor beta chains below were found in one sample sequenced in a study of Graves' ophthalmopathy and Graves' hyperthyroidism. Transcripts of RNA were the source for amplifying TCR beta CDR3 regions. In the first round, RT-PCR was carried out with HTBI primers, and a multiplex PCR formed the second round. Using its own MiXCR run on the multiplex PCR reads, TCRdb lists one record per CDR3 protein. Seen here are about 410,000 distinct CDR3 sequences, approximately 20% observed once, and the top ten hold around 1.5%. The sequenced sample consisted of peripheral blood. All receptors derive from a woman aged 18-30 years with Graves' ophthalmopathy.

This clonotype was seen repeatedly, ten times or more. The rearrangement joins TRBV11-2 to TRBJ2-7; TRBD1 matches 8 bases. Germline-derived CDR1 and CDR2 are SGHAT and FQNNGV. This CDR3 spans 16 amino acids. V trimming: 4 bases; J trimming: 7 bases; junction bases outside the gene matches: 15. The CDR3, as DNA: TGTGCCAGCAGCTCGCCCAAAATAGACAGGGGACGGGAGCAGTACTTC. It yields the protein CASSSPKIDRGREQYF.

This clonotype was observed at least ten times. V usage is TRBV6-5 and J usage is TRBJ2-5; 14 bases match TRBD2. With V trimmed by 2 bases and J by 3 bases, 14 bases remained unmatched. The germline CDR1 and CDR2 sequences are MNHEY and SVGAGI. This CDR3 has 20 residues. The CDR3 protein is CASSYPQSGTSGGGKETQYF. The CDR3 coding sequence is TGTGCCAGCAGTTACCCTCAATCCGGGACTAGCGGGGGAGGCAAAGAGACCCAGTACTTC.

This clonotype was picked up many times. The chain recombines TRBV5-1 with TRBJ2-4, with D possibly matching TRBD1 (6 bases). V was trimmed by 5 bases and J by 7 bases, leaving 10 bases between them. Germline V gene data show CDR1 as SGHRS and CDR2 as YFSETQ. The CDR3 consists of 12 residues. CDR3 DNA sequence: TGCGCCAGCAGTCCAGGGGCGAACATTCAGTACTTC. As protein: CASSPGANIQYF. Full variable domain (missing parts from reference TRBV5-1 and TRBJ2-4): KAGVTQTPRYLIKTRGQQVTLSCSPISGHRSVSWYQQTPGQGLQFLFEYFSETQRNKGNFPGRFSGRQFSNSRSEMNVSTLELGDSALYLCASSPGANIQYFGAGTRLSVL.

The V gene is TRBV3-1, the J gene TRBJ2-5; D is uncertain. Trimming pared 1 base from V and 2 bases from J, leaving 11 bases between. The CDR3 spans 15 residues. Germline lookup yields CDR1 LGHDT and CDR2 YNNKEL (reference sequence). CDR3 amino acids: CASSQVTGMQETQYF. CDR3 nucleotides: TGTGCCAGCAGCCAAGTGACGGGCATGCAAGAGACCCAGTACTTC.

This clonotype was counted a few times. This chain connects TRBV7-2 to TRBJ2-5; D perhaps matches TRBD2 (7 bases). Germline V gives CDR1 SGHTA, CDR2 FQGNSA. The CDR3 totals 16 residues. V was cut by 2 bases and J by 2 bases, with 15 bases left in between. The CDR3 sequence: CASSLTWGGAQETQYF. The DNA for the CDR3 is TGTGCCAGCAGCTTAACTTGGGGGGGCGCTCAAGAGACCCAGTACTTC.

This clonotype was seen many times. V gene TRBV12-5 combines with J gene TRBJ1-5; the match to TRBD1 covers 8 bases. Trimming at V came to 7 bases and at J to 2 bases, leaving 4 bases not matched to a gene. The V gene's germline CDR1 is LGHNT and CDR2 FRNRAP. CDR3 length equals 14 residues. CDR3 coding DNA: TGTGCTAGTGCCTCGGGACAGGGCAATCAGCCCCAGCATTTT. Translated: CASASGQGNQPQHF.

This rearrangement joins TRBV18 to TRBJ1-3; TRBD1 agrees at 9 bases. Germline V CDR1 and CDR2: KGHSH, LQKENI. V gave up 3 bases and J gave up 4 bases; unmatched junction bases: 10. The CDR3 covers 17 residues. The CDR3 coding sequence is TGTGCCAGCTCACCCCTATCGGACAGGGGCGCCGGAAACACCATATATTTT. Translation gives CASSPLSDRGAGNTIYF.

This clonotype was seen only a few times. The rearrangement joins TRBV18 to TRBJ2-7; 10 nucleotides agree with TRBD1. The CDR3 has 15 residues. J gave up 3 bases and V 6 bases, and 8 bases lay outside the gene matches. Germline CDR1 reads KGHSH; CDR2 reads LQKENI. The CDR3 protein is CASSTRGTGDYEQYF. As DNA, the CDR3 is TGTGCCAGCTCCACCAGAGGGACAGGGGACTACGAGCAGTACTTC.

This clonotype was counted ten times or more. The chain uses TRBV12-5 and TRBJ1-5; D perhaps matches TRBD1 (6 bases). The CDR3 has 17 amino acids. Germline V gene lookup returns CDR1 LGHNT and CDR2 FRNRAP. Trimming removed 0 bases at V and 2 bases at J, with 14 bases between. CDR3 sequence: CASGLVRGRRGNQPQHF. CDR3 nucleotide sequence: TGTGCTAGTGGTTTGGTCAGGGGCCGCCGGGGCAATCAGCCCCAGCATTTT.

This clonotype was seen many times. The gene calls are TRBV4-3 and TRBJ1-2, with a possible D match to TRBD1 (6 bases). Germline V gene data show CDR1 as LGHNA and CDR2 as YSLEER. This CDR3 is 15 amino acids long. Trimming cost V 0 bases and J 4 bases, with 12 bases left between them. The CDR3 reads CASSQDGGGIYGYTF. For the CDR3, the DNA is TGCGCCAGCAGCCAAGACGGGGGCGGTATCTATGGCTACACCTTC.

This clonotype has ten or more counts. The V gene is TRBV28, the J gene TRBJ2-7; D is possibly TRBD2 (5 bases). The germline CDR1 and CDR2 sequences are MDHEN and SYDVKM. V was pared by 5 bases and J by 4 bases, with 12 bases between. There are 13 residues in the CDR3. As DNA, the CDR3 is TGTGCCAGCAGTGAGGGCTCAGGTTACGAGCAGTACTTC. Its translation: CASSEGSGYEQYF.